These 9 T cell receptor beta chains were sequenced from one sample in a study of glioma-infiltrating T cells after dendritic cell vaccination. Measured with immunoSEQ multiplex PCR; TCRdb has only the in-frame clones, and not every one. The sample comprises some 70,000 clones, 81% of which are singletons, and roughly 7.9% rests with the top ten. This specimen consisted of blood, obtained before dendritic cell vaccination. Receptors originate from a human donor with glioblastoma.

The rearrangement links TRBV7-3 to TRBJ1-1; 8 nucleotides align to TRBD1. V shed 4 bases, J shed 9 bases, and the junction held 10 bases outside the gene matches. The CDR3 has 14 residues. Germline CDR1 reads SGHTA; CDR2 reads FQGTGA. CDR3 sequence reads: CASSSRGGQEKAFF. CDR3 sequence (DNA): TGTGCCAGCAGCTCGAGAGGGGGACAGGAGAAAGCTTTCTTT.

The chain joins TRBV18 to TRBJ2-3, with D possibly being TRBD2 (6 bases). Looked up from germline, CDR1 is KGHSH and CDR2 is LQKENI. The CDR3 is 12 amino acids. Trimming stripped 5 bases from V and 6 bases from J, with 9 bases between. CDR3 residues: CASSGGTDTQYF. CDR3 nucleotide sequence: TGTGCCAGCTCAGGAGGGACGGATACGCAGTATTTT.

The chain carries TRBV5-1 and TRBJ2-3; D remains ambiguous. Germline V CDR1 and CDR2: SGHRS, YFSETQ. CDR3 size: 17 residues. Trimming shortened V by 2 bases and J by 0 bases, and 16 bases separated the two germline ends. The DNA for the CDR3 is TGCGCCAGCAGCTTCCCCTCGAGAGGCGGTAGCACAGATACGCAGTATTTT. It specifies CASSFPSRGGSTDTQYF.

The chain combines TRBV11-3 with TRBJ2-3; D perhaps matches TRBD2 (6 bases). This CDR3 is 16 amino acids long. Between the trimmed V and J ends, which lost 5 bases and 2 bases, there was a span of 17 bases. Germline CDR1 and CDR2: SGHNT and YENEEA. CDR3 sequence (DNA): TGTGCCAGCAGCCGGGGGACGGGACTCTTCACAGATACGCAGTATTTT. Translation: CASSRGTGLFTDTQYF.

The chain joins TRBV19 to TRBJ2-7; D unclear. This CDR3 has 14 amino acids. Germline V gives CDR1 LNHDA, CDR2 SQIVND (reference sequence). Trimming shortened V by 1 base and J by 5 bases, and 12 bases separated the two germline ends. The CDR3 protein is CASSIGGWINEQYF. The CDR3 bases are TGTGCCAGTAGTATAGGAGGCTGGATCAACGAGCAGTACTTC. The variable domain in full, with the rest retrieved from reference TRBV19 and TRBJ2-7, is DGGITQSPKYLFRKEGQNVTLSCEQNLNHDAMYWYRQDPGQGLRLIYYSQIVNDFQKGDIAEGYSVSREKKESFPLTVTSAQKNPTAFYLCASSIGGWINEQYFGPGTRLTVT.

The V and J genes are TRBV5-8 and TRBJ1-5; a weak D match, TRBD1 (6 bases). Trimming pared 4 bases from V and 0 bases from J, leaving 23 bases between. Germline lookup yields CDR1 SGHTS and CDR2 YDEGEE. CDR3 length equals 19 residues. CDR3 sequence (DNA): TGTGCCAGCAGCCCAGAACCGACAGGAAAAGGGTATAGCAATCAGCCCCAGCATTTT. This translates into CASSPEPTGKGYSNQPQHF.

This chain connects TRBV7-2 to TRBJ1-4; TRBD1 agrees at 7 bases. From germline, CDR1 is SGHTA and CDR2 FQGNSA. Trimming at V came to 5 bases and at J to 5 bases, leaving 8 bases not matched to a gene. This CDR3 has 15 residues. CDR3 residues: CASSARTGENEKLFF. For the CDR3, the DNA is TGTGCCAGCAGCGCCCGGACAGGCGAGAATGAAAAACTGTTTTTT. Complete variable domain (other parts from reference TRBV7-2 and TRBJ1-4): GAGVSQSPSNKVTEKGKDVELRCDPISGHTALYWYRQSLGQGLEFLIYFQGNSAPDKSGLPSDRFSAERTGGSVSTLTIQRTQQEDSAVYLCASSARTGENEKLFFGSGTQLSVL.

J is TRBJ1-1 and V is TRBV6-5; 10 bases are a match to TRBD1. Germline V lookup: CDR1 MNHEY, CDR2 SVGAGI. V lost 4 bases and J lost 10; bases outside the gene matches: 12. This CDR3 region has 15 residues. This CDR3 reads CASSSPGQGLVGAFF. The CDR3 nucleotides read TGTGCCAGCAGTTCACCGGGACAGGGGTTAGTCGGAGCTTTCTTT.

This clone was picked up a small number of times. This rearrangement joins TRBV4-1 to TRBJ2-5; TRBD1 agrees at 7 bases. With 4 bases clipped from V and 1 base from J, the junction kept 9 bases outside the gene matches. This CDR3 comprises 16 residues. Germline loops: CDR1 MGHRA, CDR2 YSYEKL. CDR3: CASSLAKGQLQETQYF. The CDR3 region has the DNA TGCGCCAGCAGCCTAGCCAAGGGACAGCTCCAAGAGACCCAGTACTTC.